One and the same sample provided the 24 T cell receptor beta chains below, sequenced in a study of glioma-infiltrating T cells. Using RNA template, CDR3s of TCR alpha and beta were amplified with iRepertoire arm-PCR. TCRdb itself ran the multiplex PCR reads through MiXCR, one entry per CDR3 protein. Of 100,000 to 150,000 distinct CDR3 sequences listed, less than 30% were seen once; the top ten hold approximately 16%. The specimen was glioma tissue, nonneoplastic brain tissue, or PBMCs (not recorded which). The receptors stem from a human donor with low-grade glioma or glioblastoma, undergoing nonglioma brain surgery, or in good health (not recorded which).

This sequence joins TRBV5-4 and TRBJ2-3; tentatively, D is TRBD2 (5 bases). The CDR3 contains 15 residues. Germline V gene lookup returns CDR1 SGHNT and CDR2 YYREEE (reference sequence). Trimming left V 1 base short and J 6 bases short, with 15 bases between. CDR3 in amino acids: CASSLSYSPGDTQYF. The CDR3 region has the DNA TGTGCCAGCAGCTTGTCGTACAGCCCGGGGGATACGCAGTATTTT.

This clonotype was seen at least ten times. The gene calls are TRBV27 and TRBJ2-1, with TRBD2 identical over 8 bases. The V segment lost 3 bases and the J segment 1 base; nucleotides outside the gene matches: 5. This CDR3 is 16 amino acids long. CDR1 is MNHEY and CDR2 is SMNVEV in the germline V gene (reference sequence). The CDR3 sequence: CASSLAAGGSYNEQFF. The CDR3 region has the DNA TGTGCCAGCAGTTTGGCGGCGGGAGGATCCTACAATGAGCAGTTCTTC.

This clonotype occurred many times. This chain links TRBV29-1 with TRBJ2-7; the D is unclear. In germline, CDR1 is SQVTM, CDR2 ANQGSEA. The CDR3 runs 11 residues. V was clipped by 7 bases and J by 0 bases, with 7 bases between them. DNA of the CDR3: TGCAGCGCCGCTCACTCCTACGAGCAGTACTTC. Translated: CSAAHSYEQYF.

A remark on this clonotype: It may be a read error: a sequence one base away is much more abundant. The CDR3 spells CASSPGPGSGNTIYF. The CDR3 coding sequence is TGTGCCAGCAGCCCCGGGCCAGGGTCTGGAAACACCATATATTTT. The V call is TRBV7-2, the J call TRBJ1-3; D possibly corresponds to TRBD1 (5 bases). This CDR3 is 15 amino acids long. Trimming took 5 bases from V and 1 from J, leaving 12 bases between them. Germline V CDR1 and CDR2: SGHTA, FQGNSA.

The V and J genes are TRBV5-4 and TRBJ2-1; 12 nucleotides line up with TRBD2. The germline gives CDR1 SGHNT, CDR2 YYREEE (reference sequence). J gave up 6 bases and V 1 base, and 5 bases lay outside the gene matches. The CDR3 totals 16 residues. The CDR3 is CASSLPLAGGSNEQFF. CDR3 in DNA: TGTGCCAGCAGCTTGCCACTAGCGGGAGGCTCCAATGAGCAGTTCTTC.

The chain is built from TRBV15 and TRBJ2-1; no firm D call. Germline loops: CDR1 LNHNV, CDR2 YYDKDF (reference sequence). The CDR3 runs 17 residues. V shed 5 bases and J shed 6 bases, with 23 bases lying between them. CDR3 protein: CATSLRLFNRGGNEQFF. The CDR3, as DNA: TGTGCCACCAGCCTCCGACTGTTTAATAGAGGCGGCAATGAGCAGTTCTTC.

The rearrangement uses TRBV10-3 and TRBJ2-7; D is perhaps TRBD1 or TRBD2 (5 bases each). V lost 3 bases and J lost 5, with 17 bases in between. The germline gives CDR1 ENHRY, CDR2 SYGVKD. This CDR3 spans 15 amino acids. The CDR3 DNA follows: TGTGCCATCAGTGACCCGGGGACCACGTCCGACGAGCAGTACTTC. Protein product: CAISDPGTTSDEQYF.

This clonotype appeared many times. V usage is TRBV7-2 and J usage is TRBJ1-4, with 7 nucleotides matching TRBD1. Germline CDR1 SGHTA, CDR2 FQGNSA. The ends lost 5 bases at V and 2 bases at J; junction bases unmatched: 2. The CDR3 length is 14 residues. CDR3 DNA sequence: TGTGCCAGCAGCCTGGGACAGACTAATGAAAAACTGTTTTTT. It yields the protein CASSLGQTNEKLFF.

This clonotype was picked up many times. The rearrangement uses TRBV7-9 and TRBJ2-7; D is ambiguous. V lost 5 bases, J lost 7 bases, and 15 bases lay in between. Germline lookup yields CDR1 SEHNR and CDR2 FQNEAQ (reference sequence). CDR3 length: 13 residues. Here the CDR3 DNA reads TGTGCCAGCAGCAGACTGAGCGACGGGGAGCAGTACTTC. Amino acid sequence: CASSRLSDGEQYF.

This clonotype was recorded many times. The chain has TRBV27 and TRBJ2-3, with TRBD1 as a possible D gene (5 bases). Trimming took 2 bases from V and 11 from J, leaving 17 bases between them. CDR1 and CDR2 (germline): MNHEY, SMNVEV (reference sequence). CDR3 length: 14 amino acids. The CDR3 protein is CASSLSRATLGQYF. CDR3 nucleotide sequence: TGTGCCAGCAGTTTAAGCAGGGCGACCTTAGGGCAGTATTTT.

This clonotype occurred many times. This rearrangement joins TRBV7-2 to TRBJ1-5, with D unclear. This CDR3 region has 13 residues. Germline-derived CDR1 and CDR2 are SGHTA and FQGNSA. Trimming took off 5 bases at V and 1 base at J, with 6 bases between the two ends. The CDR3 sequence is CASSPDSNQPQHF. CDR3 nucleotide sequence: TGTGCCAGCAGCCCGGACAGCAATCAGCCCCAGCATTTT.

Worth noting for this clonotype: This may come from a read error, since a much larger clone is one base off. The chain is built from TRBV7-2 and TRBJ1-2; D gene ambiguous. Looked up from germline, CDR1 is SGHTA and CDR2 is FQGNSA. V dropped 1 base and J dropped 2 bases, with 5 bases sitting between them. CDR3 length: 13 residues. The DNA for the CDR3 is TGTGCCAGCAGCTTAGTACAAAACTATGGCTACACCTTC. Translated, it gives CASSLVQNYGYTF.

There are many counts of this clonotype. The chain joins TRBV4-3 to TRBJ2-2; possibly TRBD2 for D (5 bases). The CDR3 length is 16 residues. V was shortened by 1 base and J by 3 bases, with 12 bases between the two germline ends. Germline CDR1 and CDR2: LGHNA and YSLEER. The CDR3 region is CASSQAVVGDTGELFF. The CDR3 region has the DNA TGCGCCAGCAGCCAAGCGGTAGTCGGGGACACCGGGGAGCTGTTTTTT.

A word on this clonotype: A much more abundant neighbour one base away suggests this may be a read error. A read error is likely, as this CDR3 ends without the conserved phenylalanine or tryptophan. The chain is built from TRBV10-3 and TRBJ2-5; tentative D call: TRBD1 (6 bases). This CDR3 contains 12 residues. Germline assignment: CDR1 ENHRY and CDR2 SYGVKD. The V and J ends lost 10 bases and 2 bases respectively, with 11 bases between them. Written as DNA, the CDR3 is TGTGCCAACATAGGGGGTCAAGAGACCCAGTACCTC. The encoded protein is CANIGGQETQYL.

V is TRBV9 and J is TRBJ2-1, with D perhaps given as TRBD1 or TRBD2 (6 bases each). Trimming removed 6 bases at V and 6 bases at J, with 10 bases between. The CDR3 sequence is 12 residues long. CDR1 SGDLS and CDR2 YYNGEE come from the germline V gene. The CDR3 loop reads CASKGGTNEQFF. The CDR3 DNA sequence: TGTGCCAGCAAGGGGGGAACCAATGAGCAGTTCTTC.

This chain connects TRBV27 to TRBJ1-5; 8 nucleotides agree with TRBD1. Losses at the gene ends were 5 bases for V and 7 bases for J; bases not matched to a gene: 13. Per the germline V gene, CDR1 is MNHEY and CDR2 is SMNVEV (reference sequence). The CDR3 is 16 residues long. CDR3 region: CASSPNGQGLYQPQHF. CDR3 DNA: TGTGCCAGCAGTCCAAATGGACAGGGTCTGTACCAGCCCCAGCATTTT.

In regard to this clonotype: Given a much more abundant clone one base away, this may be a read error. CDR3 sequence reads: CSAILAGGPNEQFF. In nucleotides, the CDR3 is TGCAGTGCTATCCTAGCGGGAGGCCCCAATGAGCAGTTCTTC. The chain joins TRBV20-1 to TRBJ2-1; 11 positions match TRBD2. CDR1 and CDR2 from the germline V gene are DFQATT and SNEGSKA (reference sequence). The length of the CDR3 is 14 residues. V lost 4 bases and J lost 6; bases outside the gene matches: 5.

About this clonotype itself: A much larger clone differs from this one at a single base, so this may be a read error. The CDR3 does not end in the conserved phenylalanine or tryptophan, so this is likely a read error. V usage is TRBV7-8 and J usage is TRBJ1-6; D unclear. Between the trimmed V and J ends, which lost 3 bases and 8 bases, there was a span of 5 bases. This CDR3 has 12 amino acids. The germline V gene has CDR1 SGHVS and CDR2 FQNEAQ. The CDR3 DNA follows: TGTGCCAGCAGCTTCGGGGATTCACCCCTCCACTCT. The encoded protein is CASSFGDSPLHS.

Concerning this clonotype itself: One base away lies a much larger clone, so this may be a sequencing read error. This chain joins TRBV20-1 and TRBJ2-1, with 9 bases that match TRBD2. The last part of the DNA fits TRBJ2-7 better; the J call may be wrong. Germline lookup yields CDR1 DFQATT and CDR2 SNEGSKA (reference sequence). The CDR3 has 14 residues. CDR3 in DNA: TGCAGTGCCCTTCCGACTAGCGGATACTACGAGCAGTACTTC. The encoded protein is CSALPTSGYYEQYF.

This clonotype was found many times. CDR3 coding DNA: TGTGCCAGCAGCTTCTCTAGCGGGAGTGCAGATACGCAGTATTTT. It codes for CASSFSSGSADTQYF. This chain uses TRBV11-2 with TRBJ2-3; TRBD2 aligns across 10 bases. CDR1 and CDR2 (germline): SGHAT, FQNNGV. The CDR3 is made up of 15 amino acids. V shed 3 bases and J 4 bases; nucleotides not matched to a gene: 4.

The chain recombines TRBV27 with TRBJ2-7, with 8 bases that match TRBD2. Losses at the gene ends were 5 bases for V and 2 bases for J; bases not matched to a gene: 8. This CDR3 has 15 amino acids. Germline lookup yields CDR1 MNHEY and CDR2 SMNVEV (reference sequence). The CDR3 DNA sequence: TGTGCCAGCAGTCACGGACTAGCAATAACCTACGAGCAGTACGTC. Translating gives CASSHGLAITYEQYV.

The chain has TRBV9 and TRBJ1-2; 11 bases align to TRBD1. With 3 bases clipped from V and 5 bases from J, the junction kept 6 bases outside the gene matches. Germline CDR1 is SGDLS and CDR2 is YYNGEE. The CDR3 spans 15 residues. The CDR3 DNA follows: TGTGCCAGCAGCGGTCGGACAGGGGGCCTTTATGGCTACACCTTC. This translates into CASSGRTGGLYGYTF.

This clonotype was counted many times. This sequence joins TRBV28 and TRBJ1-5, with 8 bases matching TRBD1. Germline CDR1 MDHEN, CDR2 SYDVKM. This CDR3 region has 20 residues. The V and J ends lost 4 bases and 2 bases, in that order; junction bases with no gene match: 19. The CDR3 DNA follows: TGTGCCAGCAGTTCCCTAATAGGACAGGGTACGTTCTTGGGCAATCAGCCCCAGCATTTT. Translated: CASSSLIGQGTFLGNQPQHF.

The gene calls are TRBV4-2 and TRBJ2-7, with D perhaps TRBD2 (6 bases). V dropped 0 bases and J dropped 6 bases, with 15 bases sitting between them. The CDR3 runs to 15 residues. Germline V gene sequence: CDR1 LGHNA, CDR2 YNFKEQ. This chain's CDR3 is CASSQDLIGGREQYF. The DNA for the CDR3 is TGTGCCAGCAGCCAAGATCTTATCGGGGGACGCGAGCAGTACTTC.